Following are 17 T cell receptor beta chains from one sample sequenced in a study of cytomegalovirus exposure and HLA in healthy donors. Researchers ran the PCR with 60 Vbeta and 13 Jbeta primers. The repertoire was sequenced with immunoSEQ multiplex PCR; TCRdb's copy has only in-frame clones and lacks some. The repertoire holds more than 85,000 clones, with 84% as singletons. Sequencing input: PBMCs. The receptors originated from a woman aged 18-29 years in good health and CMV-seronegative.

The genes are TRBV18 and TRBJ1-3; 9 bases agree with TRBD1. Germline V gives CDR1 KGHSH, CDR2 LQKENI. Unmatched junction bases numbered 9, after V lost 6 bases and J lost 0 bases. The CDR3 totals 17 residues. CDR3 sequence (DNA): TGTGCCAGCTCGGCCGGACAGGGGCATCACTCTGGAAACACCATATATTTT. Its translation is CASSAGQGHHSGNTIYF. Complete variable domain (other parts from reference TRBV18 and TRBJ1-3): NAGVMQNPRHLVRRRGQEARLRCSPMKGHSHVYWYRQLPEEGLKFMVYLQKENIIDESGMPKERFSAEFPKEGPSILRIQQVVRGDSAAYFCASSAGQGHHSGNTIYFGEGSWLTVV.

This clone was observed a handful of times. The chain is built from TRBV5-1 and TRBJ2-3; 9 positions match TRBD1. CDR3 size: 16 residues. The V gene end was trimmed by 5 bases and the J gene end by 3 bases; junction bases not matched to a gene: 10. CDR1 SGHRS and CDR2 YFSETQ come from the germline V gene. This CDR3 reads CASRPFPGQGTDTQYF. Here the CDR3 DNA reads TGCGCCAGCAGACCATTTCCGGGACAGGGAACAGATACGCAGTATTTT. Using reference TRBV5-1 and TRBJ2-3 for the parts outside the CDR3, the full variable domain is KAGVTQTPRYLIKTRGQQVTLSCSPISGHRSVSWYQQTPGQGLQFLFEYFSETQRNKGNFPGRFSGRQFSNSRSEMNVSTLELGDSALYLCASRPFPGQGTDTQYFGPGTRLTVL.

The chain is built from TRBV7-2 and TRBJ2-5, with a tentative D call TRBD2 (6 bases). Germline V gives CDR1 SGHTA, CDR2 FQGNSA. Trimming removed 3 bases at V and 2 bases at J, with 16 bases between. CDR3 size: 16 residues. The CDR3 DNA is TGTGCCAGCAGCTTGACCGCGACGGCGGGACAAGAGACCCAGTACTTC. Protein product: CASSLTATAGQETQYF. Looking up the rest from reference TRBV7-2 and TRBJ2-5 gives the full variable domain: GAGVSQSPSNKVTEKGKDVELRCDPISGHTALYWYRQSLGQGLEFLIYFQGNSAPDKSGLPSDRFSAERTGGSVSTLTIQRTQQEDSAVYLCASSLTATAGQETQYFGPGTRLLVL.

This chain links TRBV30 with TRBJ1-5, with D perhaps matching TRBD1 (5 bases). The CDR3 has 17 residues. Trimming removed 5 bases from V and 0 bases from J, with 20 bases in between. Germline-derived CDR1 and CDR2 are GTSNPN and SVGIG (reference sequence). Here the CDR3 reads CAWAQGLPGLSNQPQHF. In DNA form, the CDR3 reads TGTGCCTGGGCTCAGGGACTTCCCGGGCTTAGCAATCAGCCCCAGCATTTT.

The genes are TRBV6-5 and TRBJ1-1; a weak D match, TRBD1 (6 bases). Germline lookup yields CDR1 MNHEY and CDR2 SVGAGI. This CDR3 contains 14 residues. Trimming removed 5 bases at V and 0 bases at J, with 10 bases between. The CDR3 DNA reads as TGTGCCAGCAGTAAGGACAGAGTGAACACTGAAGCTTTCTTT. This codes for CASSKDRVNTEAFF.

The rearrangement links TRBV7-9 to TRBJ2-1, with 7 bases that match TRBD1. CDR1 is SEHNR and CDR2 is FQNEAQ in the germline V gene (reference sequence). The CDR3 runs 15 residues. V shed 2 bases and J 6 bases; nucleotides not matched to a gene: 7. CDR3 protein: CASSLSDRVVNEQFF. The DNA of the CDR3 is TGTGCCAGCAGCTTAAGTGACAGGGTTGTCAATGAGCAGTTCTTC.

The chain uses TRBV6-6 and TRBJ1-5; D possibly corresponds to TRBD1 (6 bases). Germline V lookup: CDR1 MNHNY, CDR2 SVGAGI (reference sequence). This CDR3 comprises 16 residues. Trimming pared 0 bases from V and 6 bases from J, leaving 15 bases between. This CDR3 reads CASSYSSGEGTQPQHF. The CDR3 DNA is TGTGCCAGCAGTTACTCGTCAGGGGAAGGCACTCAGCCCCAGCATTTT.

The V and J genes are TRBV13 and TRBJ2-3; weak D call: TRBD1 (6 bases). CDR1 is PRHDT and CDR2 is FYEKMQ in the germline V gene (reference sequence). The CDR3 loop spans 14 amino acids. Trimming removed 5 bases from V and 6 bases from J, with 15 bases in between. Written as DNA, the CDR3 is TGTGCCAGCAGCCTACAGGGTTCGCACGATACGCAGTATTTT. Its protein product is CASSLQGSHDTQYF.

The chain is built from TRBV7-3 and TRBJ2-1, with 9 bases matching TRBD1. V was pared by 3 bases and J by 4 bases, with 4 bases of the junction left unmatched. The CDR3 totals 15 residues. Looked up from germline, CDR1 is SGHTA and CDR2 is FQGTGA. DNA for the CDR3: TGTGCCAGCAGCTTCCGGGACAGGGTATACAATGAGCAGTTCTTC. Translated, it gives CASSFRDRVYNEQFF.

Here the CDR3 reads CASSGRDSNHNEQFF. CDR3 coding DNA: TGTGCCAGCAGCGGCCGGGACAGTAACCACAATGAGCAGTTCTTC. This chain joins TRBV9 and TRBJ2-1, with 7 bases matching TRBD1. The CDR3 has 15 residues. From germline, CDR1 is SGDLS and CDR2 YYNGEE. Unmatched junction bases numbered 8, after V lost 3 bases and J lost 5 bases.

This chain uses TRBV9 with TRBJ2-3, with TRBD2 matching over 14 bases. The germline gives CDR1 SGDLS, CDR2 YYNGEE. This CDR3 comprises 15 residues. V shed 0 bases, J shed 11 bases, and the junction held 5 bases outside the gene matches. Written as DNA, the CDR3 is TGTGCCAGCAGCGTAGGACTAGCGGGGGGGCCTGGGCAGTATTTT. Its protein product is CASSVGLAGGPGQYF. Full variable domain (outside the CDR3, taken from reference TRBV9 and TRBJ2-3): DSGVTQTPKHLITATGQRVTLRCSPRSGDLSVYWYQQSLDQGLQFLIQYYNGEERAKGNILERFSAQQFPDLHSELNLSSLELGDSALYFCASSVGLAGGPGQYFGPGTRLTVL.

This clone was detected only a few times. The chain is built from TRBV6-6 and TRBJ2-5, with D possibly matching TRBD2 (5 bases). There are 15 residues in the CDR3. Trimming stripped 5 bases from V and 4 bases from J, with 17 bases between. Looked up from germline, CDR1 is MNHNY and CDR2 is SVGAGI (reference sequence). This chain's CDR3 is CASSGPEAVRETQYF. The CDR3 bases are TGTGCCAGCAGTGGGCCGGAGGCGGTACGAGAGACCCAGTACTTC.

The gene calls are TRBV6-4 and TRBJ2-3; D ambiguous. Trimming took off 0 bases at V and 2 bases at J, with 15 bases between the two ends. Looked up from germline, CDR1 is MRHNA and CDR2 is SNTAGT. The CDR3 runs 17 residues. In DNA, the CDR3 is TGTGCCAGCAGTGACTCGAGCCAGGTAACATACACAGATACGCAGTATTTT. Translated: CASSDSSQVTYTDTQYF.

For the CDR3, the DNA is TGTGCCAGCAGCTTATTGGGTCAGGGTGGCGAAAAACTGTTTTTT. It is translated as CASSLLGQGGEKLFF. The rearrangement joins TRBV11-2 to TRBJ1-4; weak D call: TRBD1 (5 bases). CDR3 size: 15 residues. V lost 2 bases and J 8 bases, leaving 15 bases between the germline ends. The germline CDR1 and CDR2 sequences are SGHAT and FQNNGV.

The chain combines TRBV10-3 with TRBJ2-1, with 12 bases lining up with TRBD2. Trimming cost V 5 bases and J 4 bases; bases outside gene matches: 6. CDR3 length equals 16 residues. Germline loops: CDR1 ENHRY, CDR2 SYGVKD. CDR3 loop: CAISPLTSGGYNEQFF. CDR3 coding DNA: TGTGCCATCAGTCCATTAACTAGCGGGGGGTACAATGAGCAGTTCTTC.

This clone was found once. The chain has TRBV6-5 and TRBJ2-7; weak D call: TRBD2 (6 bases). Germline V gene data show CDR1 as MNHEY and CDR2 as SVGAGI. The ends were cut back, 2 bases at V and 0 bases at J, with 14 bases in the middle. The CDR3 is 16 amino acids. CDR3 in DNA: TGTGCCAGCAGTTACCTCCGGGACTTAAGCTCCTACGAGCAGTACTTC. Translated, it gives CASSYLRDLSSYEQYF.

The chain employs TRBV18 and TRBJ2-2; maybe TRBD1 (5 bases). Per germline, CDR1 KGHSH and CDR2 LQKENI. V was trimmed by 5 bases and J by 5 bases, leaving 18 bases between them. The CDR3 contains 16 residues. CDR3 sequence: CASSNPASDITGELFF. CDR3 sequence (DNA): TGTGCCAGCTCAAACCCGGCTTCGGACATAACCGGGGAGCTGTTTTTT.